This T cell receptor beta chain was sequenced in a study of CD8 T cells in Susac syndrome. Germline lookup yields CDR1 MDHEN and CDR2 SYDVKM. CDR3 length: 14 amino acids. V was clipped by 1 base and J by 5 bases, with 11 bases between them. After extraction with the RNeasy kit, about 0.5 to 1 ug of the RNA was reverse transcribed using random hexamers. From the immunoSEQ multiplex PCR reads, TCRdb called clonotypes with MiXCR, one entry per CDR3 protein. Among more than 130,000 distinct CDR3 sequences listed, approximately 95% were seen once. This receptor was identified in a human donor in good health. What was sequenced was CD8+ T cells from PBMCs. The chain uses TRBV28 and TRBJ1-2; no definite D call. Here the CDR3 reads CASSLLGLGYGYTF. The CDR3 region has the DNA TGTGCCAGCAGTTTATTGGGCTTAGGATATGGCTACACCTTC.